This record looks at one T cell receptor beta chain sequence and its context. Its antigen remains unidentified. The protocol was immunoSEQ multiplex PCR, while the TCRdb copy is restricted to in-frame clones and leaves out a portion. The table shows 77,000 or so clones, with 80% to 90% occurring only once. Germline-derived CDR1 and CDR2 are SGHNT and YYREEE (reference sequence). The CDR3 is 15 residues long. Trimming shortened V by 3 bases and J by 4 bases, and 15 bases separated the two germline ends. This sample was taken from a study of a mutant IDH1 vaccine in newly diagnosed glioma. About the research overall: The timing of visit V12 was week 35, and that of visit V13 was week 47.

General study findings and limits: Any relationship between pseudoprogression and changes in top peripheral T cell clonotypes seemed absent.

Sample time point: week 47, end of study. Doses consisted of 300 ug of mutant IDH1 20-mer peptide each, paired with topical imiquimod. The sequence derives from a middle-aged man with glioma. The specimen comprised PBMCs, sampled from a glioma patient whose treatment included an IDH1 peptide vaccine. This sequence joins TRBV5-4 and TRBJ2-3; D possibly uses TRBD1 or TRBD2 (6 bases each). The CDR3 DNA is TGTGCCAGCAGCTCGGGGGCCTGGGTGGCAGATACGCAGTATTTT. It codes for CASSSGAWVADTQYF.